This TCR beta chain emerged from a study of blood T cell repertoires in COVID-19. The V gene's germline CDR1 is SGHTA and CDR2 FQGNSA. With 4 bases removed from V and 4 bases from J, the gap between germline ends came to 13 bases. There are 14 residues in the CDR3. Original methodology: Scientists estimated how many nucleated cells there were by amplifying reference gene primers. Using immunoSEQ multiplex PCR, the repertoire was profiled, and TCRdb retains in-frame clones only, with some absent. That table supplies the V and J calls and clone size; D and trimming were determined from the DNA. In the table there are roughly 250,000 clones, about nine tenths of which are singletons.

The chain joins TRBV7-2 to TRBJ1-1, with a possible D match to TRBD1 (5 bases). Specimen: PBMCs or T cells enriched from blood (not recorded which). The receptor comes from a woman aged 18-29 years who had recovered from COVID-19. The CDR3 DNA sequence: TGTGCCAGCAGCTATTACCCAGGGTCCACTGAAGCTTTCTTT. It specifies CASSYYPGSTEAFF.